Below, 2 T cell receptor beta chains from the same sample are listed, as sequenced in a study of T cells in Graves' hyperthyroidism and ophthalmopathy. What was amplified from RNA transcripts were TCR beta CDR3 regions. Initially, a first-round RT-PCR of the TCR CDR3 employed the HTBI primer set. TCRdb ran MiXCR on the multiplex PCR reads and lists one entry per CDR3 protein. The sample shows a few hundred thousand distinct CDR3 sequences, less than 20% of them seen only once. The sequenced material came from blood. These receptors all stem from a woman younger than 45 with Graves' hyperthyroidism.

The V and J genes are TRBV19 and TRBJ2-7, with 10 bases identical to TRBD2. The CDR3 has 15 amino acids. V lost 2 bases and J lost 3; bases outside the gene matches: 4. Germline V gene data show CDR1 as LNHDA and CDR2 as SQIVND (reference sequence). CDR3 in amino acids: CASSILAGVGYEQYF. CDR3 DNA sequence: TGTGCCAGTAGTATACTAGCGGGAGTAGGCTACGAGCAGTACTTC.

This clonotype was picked up many times. The chain combines TRBV2 with TRBJ2-7, with D maybe TRBD2 (5 bases). The CDR3 contains 16 residues. V dropped 0 bases and J dropped 2 bases, with 14 bases sitting between them. Per the germline V gene, CDR1 is SNHLY and CDR2 is FYNNEI. In nucleotides, the CDR3 is TGTGCCAGCAGTGAAGCCTCGCCCGTGGGAGCCTACGAGCAGTACTTC. Residues: CASSEASPVGAYEQYF. The variable domain in full, with the rest retrieved from reference TRBV2 and TRBJ2-7, is EPEVTQTPSHQVTQMGQEVILRCVPISNHLYFYWYRQILGQKVEFLVSFYNNEISEKSEIFDDQFSVERPDGSNFTLKIRSTKLEDSAMYFCASSEASPVGAYEQYFGPGTRLTVT.